This T cell receptor beta chain comes out of a study of blood T cell repertoires in COVID-19. About the research overall: The origin of the acute and convalescent COVID-19 samples was the United States, Italy and Spain.

Original data processing: It was from reference gene primer amplification that nucleated cell counts were estimated. Data came from immunoSEQ multiplex PCR; TCRdb stores just in-frame clones and leaves some out. V and J calls plus clone size are reproduced from that table; the DNA served to infer D and trimming. The sample has 75,000 to 90,000 clones, around 80% seen once. The sequenced sample was peripheral blood. The TCR comes from a woman in her forties with active or convalescent COVID-19.

For the CDR3, the DNA is TGTGCCAGCAGCTCGACTAGCACACTTCAAGAGACCCAGTACTTC. Translation gives CASSSTSTLQETQYF. The rearrangement links TRBV4-2 to TRBJ2-5; TRBD2 matches at 7 bases. Germline CDR1 and CDR2: LGHNA and YNFKEQ. The CDR3 is 15 amino acids. V gave up 5 bases and J gave up 2 bases; unmatched junction bases: 8.